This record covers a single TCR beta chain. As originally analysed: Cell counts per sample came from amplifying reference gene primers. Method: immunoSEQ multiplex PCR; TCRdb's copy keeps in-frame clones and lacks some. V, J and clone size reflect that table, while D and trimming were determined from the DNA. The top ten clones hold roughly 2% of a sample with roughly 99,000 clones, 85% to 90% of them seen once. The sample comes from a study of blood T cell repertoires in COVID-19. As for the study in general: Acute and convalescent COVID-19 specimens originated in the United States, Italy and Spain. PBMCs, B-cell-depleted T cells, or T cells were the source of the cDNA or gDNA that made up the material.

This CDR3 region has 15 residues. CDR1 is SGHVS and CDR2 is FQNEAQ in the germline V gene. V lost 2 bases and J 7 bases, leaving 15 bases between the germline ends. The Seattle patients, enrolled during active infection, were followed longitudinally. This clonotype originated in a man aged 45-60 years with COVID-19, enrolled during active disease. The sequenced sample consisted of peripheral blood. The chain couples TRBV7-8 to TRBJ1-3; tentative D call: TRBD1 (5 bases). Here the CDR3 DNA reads TGTGCCAGCAGCTTACTCCTCGGGGGTTTGAACACCATATATTTT. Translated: CASSLLLGGLNTIYF.